The text below deals with one TCR beta chain. Antigen unknown. TCRdb reprocessed the 5' RACE reads and reports one entry per CDR3 protein, with no DNA. In total, the table holds roughly 390,000 distinct CDR3 sequences. This CDR3 spans 17 amino acids. Looked up from germline, CDR1 is DFQATT and CDR2 is SNEGSKA (reference sequence). This sample is part of a study of T cells expressing NK-cell markers. Study details: According to the study, TCR beta repertoires originated from sorted CD3+CD56+NKG2C+, CD3+CD56+NKG2C- and CD3+CD56-NKG2C+ T cells. Regarding the study as a whole: Nothing established the HCMV specificity of expanded NKG2C+ T cell clones.

The specimen sequenced was blood T cells: a sorted CD56 or NKG2C T cell subset, CD4+ or CD8+ T cells, or bulk PBMC T cells (not recorded which). This clonotype originated in a man aged 18 to 69 in good health. The chain recombines TRBV20-1 with TRBJ1-6. CDR3: CSARDIITSGLVSPLHF.